Listed here is a single T cell receptor (beta chain). The CDR3 consists of 14 residues. The junction had 5 bases not matched to a gene; V was cut back by 7 bases and J by 5 bases. Looked up from germline, CDR1 is MDHEN and CDR2 is SYDVKM. The study drew participants aged about 18 to 95 years from 20 to 30 US areas. Within 2 weeks of study entry, exposed participants had contacted a PCR-confirmed or clinician-diagnosed COVID-19 case. The data stem from a study of blood T cell repertoires in COVID-19. Methods used by the authors: Nucleated cell number was recorded as an estimate derived from reference gene primer amplification. This table comes from immunoSEQ multiplex PCR, and its TCRdb copy is limited to in-frame clones, with some not included. The V and J calls and clone size were taken over from that table, and D and trimming were inferred from the DNA. The sample lists some 360,000 clones, about 90% occurring once.

The sequencing sample was made of PBMCs or T cells enriched from blood (not recorded which). The chain employs TRBV28 and TRBJ2-2; 9 nucleotides match TRBD2. This clonotype originated in a woman in her 30s who had been exposed to COVID-19. CDR3 DNA sequence: TGTGCCAGCAACCTAGCGGGAAAAACCGGGGAGCTGTTTTTT. It is translated as CASNLAGKTGELFF. The whole variable domain, remainder taken from reference TRBV28 and TRBJ2-2, is DVKVTQSSRYLVKRTGEKVFLECVQDMDHENMFWYRQDPGLGLRLIYFSYDVKMKEKGDIPEGYSVSREKKERFSLILESASTNQTSMYLCASNLAGKTGELFFGEGSRLTVL.